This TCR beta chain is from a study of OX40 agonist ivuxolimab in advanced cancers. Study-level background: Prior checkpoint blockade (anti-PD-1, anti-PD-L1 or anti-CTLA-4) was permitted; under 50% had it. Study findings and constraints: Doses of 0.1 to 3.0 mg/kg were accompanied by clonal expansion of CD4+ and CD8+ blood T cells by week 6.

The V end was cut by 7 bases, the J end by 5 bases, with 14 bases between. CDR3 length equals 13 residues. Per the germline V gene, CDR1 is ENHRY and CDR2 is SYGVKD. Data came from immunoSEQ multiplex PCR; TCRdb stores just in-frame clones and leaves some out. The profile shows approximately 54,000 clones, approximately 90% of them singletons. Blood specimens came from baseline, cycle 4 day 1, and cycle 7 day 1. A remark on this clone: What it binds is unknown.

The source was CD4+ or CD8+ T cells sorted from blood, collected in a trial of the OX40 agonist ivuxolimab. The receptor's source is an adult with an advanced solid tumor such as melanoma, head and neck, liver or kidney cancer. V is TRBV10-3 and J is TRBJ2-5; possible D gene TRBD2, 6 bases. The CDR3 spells CAINQGGQETQYF. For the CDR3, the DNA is TGTGCCATCAATCAGGGAGGTCAGGAGACCCAGTACTTC.